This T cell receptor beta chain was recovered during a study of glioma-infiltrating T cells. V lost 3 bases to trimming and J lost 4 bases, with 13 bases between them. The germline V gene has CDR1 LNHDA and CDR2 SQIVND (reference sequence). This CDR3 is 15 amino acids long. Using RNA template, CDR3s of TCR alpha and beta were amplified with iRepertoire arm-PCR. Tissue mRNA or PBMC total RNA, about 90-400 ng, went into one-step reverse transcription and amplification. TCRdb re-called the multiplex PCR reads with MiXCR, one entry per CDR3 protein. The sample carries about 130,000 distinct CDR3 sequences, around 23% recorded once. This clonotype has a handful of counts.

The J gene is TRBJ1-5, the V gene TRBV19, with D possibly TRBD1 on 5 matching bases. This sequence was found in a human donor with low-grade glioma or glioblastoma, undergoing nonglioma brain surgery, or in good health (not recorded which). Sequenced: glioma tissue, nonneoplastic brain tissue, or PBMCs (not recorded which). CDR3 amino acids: CASSMGGYSNQPQHF. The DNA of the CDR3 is TGTGCCAGTAGTATGGGGGGGTACTCGAATCAGCCCCAGCATTTT.